Reported below is one T cell receptor (beta chain). Clones were read by immunoSEQ multiplex PCR, and TCRdb kept only the in-frame ones, dropping some. The sample has 200,000 or so clones, about 85% seen once. This sample was included in a study of blood T cell repertoires in COVID-19. Sequencing was performed on peripheral blood. The sequence was collected from a woman of 80 years or more with COVID-19, enrolled during active disease.

The CDR3 loop is CASSTSGAPQDTQYF. DNA for the CDR3: TGCGCCAGCAGCACTAGCGGGGCCCCGCAAGATACGCAGTATTTT. This chain links TRBV5-1 with TRBJ2-3, with TRBD2 matching over 10 bases. Germline V gene data show CDR1 as SGHRS and CDR2 as YFSETQ. The J segment lost 5 bases and the V segment lost 4 bases, leaving 7 bases of the junction unmatched. CDR3 length: 15 amino acids.